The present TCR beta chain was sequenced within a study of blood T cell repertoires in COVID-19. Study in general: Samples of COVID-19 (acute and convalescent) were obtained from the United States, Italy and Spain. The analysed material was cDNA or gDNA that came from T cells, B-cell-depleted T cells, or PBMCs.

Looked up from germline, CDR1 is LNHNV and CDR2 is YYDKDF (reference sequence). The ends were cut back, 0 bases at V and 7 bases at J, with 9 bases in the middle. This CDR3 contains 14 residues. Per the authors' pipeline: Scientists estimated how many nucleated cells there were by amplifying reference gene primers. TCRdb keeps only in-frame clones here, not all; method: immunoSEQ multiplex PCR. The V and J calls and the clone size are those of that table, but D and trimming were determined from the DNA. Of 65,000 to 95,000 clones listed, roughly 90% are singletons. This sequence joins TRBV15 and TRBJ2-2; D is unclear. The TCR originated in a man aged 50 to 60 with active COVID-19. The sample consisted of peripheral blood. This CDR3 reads CATSRDSAYGELFF. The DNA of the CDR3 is TGTGCCACCAGCAGAGATTCAGCGTACGGGGAGCTGTTTTTT.